A single sample gave rise to the 26 T cell receptor beta chains below, sequenced in a study of shared clonotypes between healthy human individuals (dated by TCRdb to the early 2020s). Libraries were constructed by the immunoSEQ multiplex PCR assay. In TCRdb, the immuneACCESS table is reduced to in-frame sequences with V and J assigned. These tables do not hold every clone; where another copy was compared, an unresolved V gene accounts for under half, and the others remain unexplained. This sample gives roughly 1,600,000 clones in total; 97% to 99% of them show up just once. Of the sample, roughly 0.36% is held by the ten largest clones. The sample consisted of naive CD4+ T cells sorted from blood. The label giving this sample's cell subset or site can be read as: CD45RA+ positively selected. These receptor sequences come from a man aged 25 to 40 in good health.

V usage is TRBV2 and J usage is TRBJ2-1; D is unresolved. The CDR3 length is 11 residues. Per germline, CDR1 SNHLY and CDR2 FYNNEI. Trimming removed 8 bases from V and 1 base from J, with 3 bases in between. This CDR3 reads CASASYNEQFF. The CDR3 coding sequence is TGTGCCAGCGCTTCCTACAATGAGCAGTTCTTC.

V and J are TRBV10-1 and TRBJ2-7, with 11 bases matching TRBD2. Germline loops: CDR1 WNHNN, CDR2 SYGVQD (reference sequence). Trimming took 5 bases from V and 5 from J; bases not matched to a gene: 2. The CDR3 totals 13 residues. The CDR3 region has the DNA TGCGCCAGCAGTACTAGCGGGAGTAACGAGCAGTACTTC. This sequence encodes CASSTSGSNEQYF.

The chain has TRBV9 and TRBJ1-4, with D maybe TRBD1 (6 bases). CDR3 length equals 14 residues. CDR1 is SGDLS and CDR2 is YYNGEE in the germline V gene. The V and J ends lost 3 bases and 11 bases respectively, with 17 bases between them. The CDR3 DNA reads as TGTGCCAGCAGCGAGGAGGTCTCTAGGGGGAAACTGTTTTTT. This translates into CASSEEVSRGKLFF.

The rearrangement uses TRBV27 and TRBJ2-2; maybe TRBD2 (5 bases). Trimming pared 6 bases from V and 0 bases from J, leaving 23 bases between. Germline V gene sequence: CDR1 MNHEY, CDR2 SMNVEV (reference sequence). CDR3 length equals 19 residues. CDR3 in amino acids: CASRRPVLPGSSNTGELFF. In nucleotides, the CDR3 is TGTGCCAGCAGACGACCCGTCCTCCCGGGATCATCGAACACCGGGGAGCTGTTTTTT.

The gene calls are TRBV10-3 and TRBJ2-7, with D possibly being TRBD2 (5 bases). V was clipped by 3 bases and J by 0 bases, with 12 bases between them. Per germline, CDR1 ENHRY and CDR2 SYGVKD. The CDR3 loop spans 15 amino acids. The CDR3 is CAISEPGRDSYEQYF. In nucleotides, the CDR3 is TGTGCCATCAGTGAACCCGGACGGGACTCCTACGAGCAGTACTTC.

V is TRBV30 and J is TRBJ1-2, with D tentatively TRBD1 (5 bases). Germline CDR1 reads GTSNPN; CDR2 reads SVGIG (reference sequence). With 0 bases removed from V and 6 bases from J, the gap between germline ends came to 14 bases. The CDR3 contains 14 residues. CDR3 in amino acids: CAWSVWDGADGYTF. As DNA, the CDR3 is TGTGCCTGGAGTGTATGGGATGGGGCCGATGGCTACACCTTC.

V usage is TRBV6-1 and J usage is TRBJ2-1, with unresolved D. CDR1 and CDR2 from the germline V gene are MNHNS and SASEGT. The CDR3 extends over 13 amino acids. V lost 6 bases and J lost 0, with 6 bases in between. The CDR3 is CASSRGSYNEQFF. DNA for the CDR3: TGTGCCAGCAGCCGTGGCTCCTACAATGAGCAGTTCTTC.

The V gene is TRBV30, the J gene TRBJ1-5; perhaps TRBD1 as D (5 bases). This CDR3 is built from 13 residues. The germline gives CDR1 GTSNPN, CDR2 SVGIG (reference sequence). V lost 2 bases and J 5 bases, leaving 10 bases between the germline ends. CDR3: CAWSTGGDQPQHF. The CDR3 bases are TGTGCCTGGAGTACGGGAGGGGATCAGCCCCAGCATTTT.

On this clone: In the same sample, other DNA sequences code for this CDR3. The rearrangement joins TRBV28 to TRBJ2-7; D remains ambiguous. CDR1 is MDHEN, CDR2 SYDVKM, per germline. V lost 3 bases and J lost 3, with 6 bases in between. This CDR3 region has 12 residues. The CDR3 sequence: CASSLSFYEQYF. The CDR3 DNA is TGTGCCAGCAGTTTGAGCTTCTACGAGCAGTACTTC.

CDR3 nucleotide sequence: TGCGCCAGCAGCCCCGCTACTAGCACAGATACGCAGTATTTT. It codes for CASSPATSTDTQYF. The J gene is TRBJ2-3, the V gene TRBV5-1, with D hard to call. CDR3 size: 14 residues. Germline V gene lookup returns CDR1 SGHRS and CDR2 YFSETQ. V was clipped by 4 bases and J by 0 bases, with 9 bases between them.

This sequence joins TRBV5-1 and TRBJ2-1; 8 bases fit TRBD1. The CDR3 consists of 15 residues. V dropped 2 bases and J dropped 2; count of bases not matched to a gene: 3. The V gene's germline CDR1 is SGHRS and CDR2 YFSETQ. In DNA, the CDR3 is TGCGCCAGCAGCTTACTCAGGGGGCCCTACAATGAGCAGTTCTTC. Its protein product is CASSLLRGPYNEQFF.

This chain connects TRBV6-6 to TRBJ2-1; TRBD1 aligns across 8 bases. The CDR3 runs to 14 residues. Germline loops: CDR1 MNHNY, CDR2 SVGAGI (reference sequence). V was pared by 6 bases and J by 2 bases, with 3 bases of the junction left unmatched. In DNA form, the CDR3 reads TGTGCCAGCAGGACAGGGGCCCCCTACAATGAGCAGTTCTTC. This translates into CASRTGAPYNEQFF.

The V call is TRBV28, the J call TRBJ1-1, with TRBD1 matching over 8 bases. Trimming took 1 base from V and 4 from J; bases not matched to a gene: 2. This CDR3 region has 14 residues. Germline V lookup: CDR1 MDHEN, CDR2 SYDVKM. CDR3 sequence reads: CASSLFRGRTEAFF. The CDR3 region has the DNA TGTGCCAGCAGTTTATTCAGGGGGCGCACTGAAGCTTTCTTT.

The chain carries TRBV28 and TRBJ2-7; D may be TRBD1 or TRBD2 (5 bases each). The CDR3 consists of 16 residues. CDR1 is MDHEN, CDR2 SYDVKM, per germline. Trimming removed 6 bases from V and 1 base from J, with 19 bases in between. CDR3 sequence: CASRLELSWGSYEQYF. DNA for the CDR3: TGTGCCAGCAGACTTGAACTTAGTTGGGGGTCCTACGAGCAGTACTTC.

This chain links TRBV7-9 with TRBJ1-3; unclear D gene. Germline V gene sequence: CDR1 SEHNR, CDR2 FQNEAQ (reference sequence). Trimming took off 11 bases at V and 3 bases at J, with 20 bases between the two ends. CDR3 size: 15 residues. CDR3 region: CAGLEVSIYGNTIYF. The CDR3 bases are TGTGCCGGTCTGGAGGTATCGATATATGGAAACACCATATATTTT.

The V and J genes are TRBV2 and TRBJ1-4; D call uncertain. Trimming left V 7 bases short and J 5 bases short, with 5 bases between. The CDR3 length is 11 residues. CDR1 is SNHLY and CDR2 is FYNNEI in the germline V gene. The CDR3 spells CASIENEKLFF. The CDR3 DNA sequence: TGTGCCAGCATCGAGAATGAAAAACTGTTTTTT.

This chain links TRBV6-1 with TRBJ2-1, with no clear D. V was cut by 7 bases and J by 1 base, with 11 bases left in between. CDR1 and CDR2 (germline): MNHNS, SASEGT. This CDR3 is 14 amino acids long. This CDR3 reads CASIRVNSYNEQFF. In nucleotides, the CDR3 is TGTGCCAGCATTAGGGTCAATTCCTACAATGAGCAGTTCTTC.

This chain uses TRBV14 with TRBJ2-7; tentative D call: TRBD1 (5 bases). This CDR3 comprises 15 residues. Germline V gene data show CDR1 as SGHDN and CDR2 as FVKESK. Trimming left V 1 base short and J 0 bases short, with 10 bases between. CDR3 protein: CASSQVQGSSYEQYF. As DNA, the CDR3 is TGTGCCAGCAGCCAAGTCCAGGGCAGCTCCTACGAGCAGTACTTC.

The CDR3 region has the DNA TGTGCCAGCAGTTACTCCGCGGGACAGGGTATCAATGAGCAGTTCTTC. Its protein is CASSYSAGQGINEQFF. This chain connects TRBV6-6 to TRBJ2-1; 9 nucleotides match TRBD1. The CDR3 has 16 amino acids. Germline loops: CDR1 MNHNY, CDR2 SVGAGI (reference sequence). With 0 bases clipped from V and 6 bases from J, the junction kept 6 bases outside the gene matches.

The rearrangement links TRBV5-6 to TRBJ2-7, with D perhaps matching TRBD1 (6 bases). In germline, CDR1 is SGHDT, CDR2 YYEEEE. CDR3 length: 14 residues. V was pared by 1 base and J by 4 bases, with 12 bases between. The CDR3 protein is CASSLKGETYEQYF. The CDR3 nucleotides are TGTGCCAGCAGCTTGAAGGGGGAAACTTACGAGCAGTACTTC.

V and J are TRBV4-1 and TRBJ2-7; TRBD1 matches 9 bases. The germline gives CDR1 MGHRA, CDR2 YSYEKL. Unmatched junction bases numbered 7, after V lost 0 bases and J lost 7 bases. CDR3 size: 15 residues. The CDR3, as DNA: TGCGCCAGCAGCCAAGAGGGGACAGGGTTGCGGGAGCAGTACTTC. It codes for CASSQEGTGLREQYF.

The V gene is TRBV27, the J gene TRBJ1-1, with D perhaps matching TRBD1 (5 bases). With 4 bases removed from V and 5 bases from J, the gap between germline ends came to 17 bases. There are 15 residues in the CDR3. The germline V gene encodes CDR1 MNHEY and CDR2 SMNVEV (reference sequence). The CDR3 here is CASSSRVGEVTEAFF. The DNA of the CDR3 is TGTGCCAGCAGTTCCCGAGTAGGGGAGGTTACTGAAGCTTTCTTT.

J is TRBJ1-2 and V is TRBV15; 8 bases agree with TRBD1. Trimming took 0 bases from V and 7 from J; bases not matched to a gene: 10. The germline V gene has CDR1 LNHNV and CDR2 YYDKDF (reference sequence). The CDR3 loop spans 16 amino acids. The DNA for the CDR3 is TGTGCCACCAGCAGAGAACCCGACAGGGGATTAGGTGGCTACACCTTC. It codes for CATSREPDRGLGGYTF.

V and J are TRBV13 and TRBJ2-3, with TRBD1 as a possible D gene (5 bases). There are 16 residues in the CDR3. Trimming shortened V by 6 bases and J by 0 bases, and 16 bases separated the two germline ends. The germline gives CDR1 PRHDT, CDR2 FYEKMQ (reference sequence). This CDR3 is CASSIEHRRSTDTQYF. In DNA, the CDR3 is TGTGCCAGCAGTATAGAGCACAGGAGAAGCACAGATACGCAGTATTTT.

This chain connects TRBV9 to TRBJ2-1, with D perhaps TRBD2 (6 bases). This CDR3 comprises 15 residues. Looked up from germline, CDR1 is SGDLS and CDR2 is YYNGEE. Trimming left V 5 bases short and J 4 bases short, with 16 bases between. The CDR3 here is CASRTREPLYNEQFF. CDR3 bases: TGTGCCAGCAGGACTCGGGAGCCCCTTTACAATGAGCAGTTCTTC.

The chain recombines TRBV18 with TRBJ2-3; 11 nucleotides line up with TRBD2. The CDR3 loop spans 19 amino acids. With V trimmed by 5 bases and J by 7 bases, 20 bases remained unmatched. From germline, CDR1 is KGHSH and CDR2 LQKENI. The CDR3 loop reads CASSSLGTHTSGSPNTQYF. CDR3 DNA: TGTGCCAGCTCATCACTCGGGACACATACTAGCGGGAGCCCGAATACGCAGTATTTT.